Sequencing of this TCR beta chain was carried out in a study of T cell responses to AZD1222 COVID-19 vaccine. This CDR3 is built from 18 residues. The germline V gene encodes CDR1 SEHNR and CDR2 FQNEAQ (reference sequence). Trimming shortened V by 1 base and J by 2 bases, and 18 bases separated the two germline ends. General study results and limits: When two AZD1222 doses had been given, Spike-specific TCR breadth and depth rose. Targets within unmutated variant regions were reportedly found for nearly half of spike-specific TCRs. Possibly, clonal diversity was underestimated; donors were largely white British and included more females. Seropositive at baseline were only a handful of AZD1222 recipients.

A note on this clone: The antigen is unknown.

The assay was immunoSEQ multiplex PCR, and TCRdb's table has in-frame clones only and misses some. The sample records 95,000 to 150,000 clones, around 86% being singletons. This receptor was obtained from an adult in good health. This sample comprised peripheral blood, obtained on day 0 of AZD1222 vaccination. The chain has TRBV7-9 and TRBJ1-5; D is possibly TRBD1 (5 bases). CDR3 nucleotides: TGTGCCAGCAGCTTAGTTGTGTTCGGCAGGGAGGGCAATCAGCCCCAGCATTTT. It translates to CASSLVVFGREGNQPQHF.